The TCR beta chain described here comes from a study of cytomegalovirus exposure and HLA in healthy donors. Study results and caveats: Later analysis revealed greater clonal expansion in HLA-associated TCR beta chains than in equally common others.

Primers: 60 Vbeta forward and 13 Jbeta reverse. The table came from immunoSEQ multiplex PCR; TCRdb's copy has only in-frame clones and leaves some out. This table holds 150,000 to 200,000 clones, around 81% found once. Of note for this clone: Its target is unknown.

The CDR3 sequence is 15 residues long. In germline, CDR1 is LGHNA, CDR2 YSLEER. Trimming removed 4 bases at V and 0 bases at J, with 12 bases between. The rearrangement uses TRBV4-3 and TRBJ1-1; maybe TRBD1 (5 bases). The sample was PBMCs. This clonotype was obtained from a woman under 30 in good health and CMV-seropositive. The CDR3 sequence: CASSRGELMNTEAFF. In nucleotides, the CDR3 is TGCGCCAGCAGCCGGGGGGAACTGATGAACACTGAAGCTTTCTTT.